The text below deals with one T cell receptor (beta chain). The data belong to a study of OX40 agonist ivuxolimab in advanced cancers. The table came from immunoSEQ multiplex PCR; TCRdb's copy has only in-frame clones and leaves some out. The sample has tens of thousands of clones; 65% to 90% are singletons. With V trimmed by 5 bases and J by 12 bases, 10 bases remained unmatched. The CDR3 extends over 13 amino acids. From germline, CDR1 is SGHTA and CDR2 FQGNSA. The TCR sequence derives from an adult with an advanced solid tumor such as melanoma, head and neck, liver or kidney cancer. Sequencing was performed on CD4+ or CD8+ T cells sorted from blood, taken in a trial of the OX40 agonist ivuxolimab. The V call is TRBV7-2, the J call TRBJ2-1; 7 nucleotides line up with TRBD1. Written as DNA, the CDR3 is TGTGCCAGCAGCCCCCGACAGGGATTAGGGCAGTTCTTC. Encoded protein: CASSPRQGLGQFF. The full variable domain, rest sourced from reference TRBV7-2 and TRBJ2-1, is GAGVSQSPSNKVTEKGKDVELRCDPISGHTALYWYRQSLGQGLEFLIYFQGNSAPDKSGLPSDRFSAERTGGSVSTLTIQRTQQEDSAVYLCASSPRQGLGQFFGPGTRLTVL.